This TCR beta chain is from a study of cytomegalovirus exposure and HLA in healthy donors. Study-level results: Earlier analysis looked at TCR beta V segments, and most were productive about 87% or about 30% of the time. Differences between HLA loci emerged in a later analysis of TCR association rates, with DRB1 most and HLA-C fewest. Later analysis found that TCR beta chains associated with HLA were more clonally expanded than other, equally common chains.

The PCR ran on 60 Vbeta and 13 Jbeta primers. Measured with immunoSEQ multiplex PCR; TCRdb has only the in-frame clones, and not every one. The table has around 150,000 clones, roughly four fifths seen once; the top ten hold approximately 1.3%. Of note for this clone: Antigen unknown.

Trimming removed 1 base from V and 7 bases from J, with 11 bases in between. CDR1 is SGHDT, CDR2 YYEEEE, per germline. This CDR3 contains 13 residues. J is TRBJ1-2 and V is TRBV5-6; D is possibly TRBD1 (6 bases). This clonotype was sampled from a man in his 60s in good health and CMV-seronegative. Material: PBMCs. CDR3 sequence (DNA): TGTGCCAGCAGCTTGACGGGGGGCTTTGGCTACACCTTC. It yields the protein CASSLTGGFGYTF.